This entry lists 32 T cell receptor beta chains sequenced from one sample in a study of cytomegalovirus exposure and HLA in healthy donors. Amplification used 60 Vbeta primers and 13 Jbeta primers. The assay was immunoSEQ multiplex PCR, and TCRdb's table has in-frame clones only and misses some. The data show 140,000 to 150,000 clones, around 73% seen once. Sequences were obtained from PBMCs. The receptors originated from a woman between 18 and 30 years old in good health and CMV-seronegative.

This clone was counted a few times. The chain is built from TRBV5-8 and TRBJ2-2; 7 bases align to TRBD2. The CDR3 is 15 residues long. Germline CDR1 and CDR2: SGHTS and YDEGEE. After removal of 6 bases from V and 4 bases from J, the junction contained 9 bases not matched to a gene. CDR3 loop: CASTDHGGTTGELFF. CDR3 bases: TGTGCCAGCACCGATCACGGGGGGACCACCGGGGAGCTGTTTTTT.

The CDR3 reads CASSPDRLYEQYF. The DNA for the CDR3 is TGTGCCAGCAGTCCGGACAGGCTTTACGAGCAGTACTTC. This chain connects TRBV28 to TRBJ2-7, with 7 nucleotides matching TRBD1. The germline gives CDR1 MDHEN, CDR2 SYDVKM. The CDR3 has 13 amino acids. V dropped 5 bases and J dropped 4; count of bases not matched to a gene: 5.

In this sample, this clone turned up a few times. The V call is TRBV5-1, the J call TRBJ1-1; no firm D call. Germline V CDR1 and CDR2: SGHRS, YFSETQ. This CDR3 contains 14 residues. Trimming removed 0 bases from V and 4 bases from J, with 10 bases in between. CDR3 nucleotides: TGCGCCAGCAGCTTGGGTATGGCGGGCACTGAAGCTTTCTTT. Its translation is CASSLGMAGTEAFF. Together with reference TRBV5-1 and TRBJ1-1, the CDR3 gives the full variable domain: KAGVTQTPRYLIKTRGQQVTLSCSPISGHRSVSWYQQTPGQGLQFLFEYFSETQRNKGNFPGRFSGRQFSNSRSEMNVSTLELGDSALYLCASSLGMAGTEAFFGQGTRLTVV.

V is TRBV19 and J is TRBJ1-2, with D perhaps matching TRBD1 (5 bases). V lost 11 bases and J lost 4, with 11 bases in between. Germline CDR1 is LNHDA and CDR2 is SQIVND (reference sequence). This CDR3 contains 11 residues. DNA of the CDR3: TGTGCCGCGGGGGACCTCTATGGCTACACCTTC. It translates to CAAGDLYGYTF.

This sequence joins TRBV4-3 and TRBJ2-1, with D perhaps matching TRBD2 (7 bases). The CDR3 contains 16 residues. Trimming pared 4 bases from V and 0 bases from J, leaving 13 bases between. The germline CDR1 and CDR2 sequences are LGHNA and YSLEER. CDR3 loop: CASSRRGASSYNEQFF. CDR3 bases: TGCGCCAGCAGCCGACGGGGGGCTAGCTCCTACAATGAGCAGTTCTTC.

The rearrangement joins TRBV7-2 to TRBJ1-2; D is possibly TRBD1 (5 bases). Germline assignment: CDR1 SGHTA and CDR2 FQGNSA. The ends were cut back, 1 base at V and 8 bases at J, with 11 bases in the middle. The CDR3 has 13 amino acids. CDR3 region: CASSLEGVRGYTF. The CDR3 bases are TGTGCCAGCAGCTTAGAAGGGGTACGGGGCTACACCTTC.

This clone occurred once. The chain recombines TRBV5-1 with TRBJ2-2; 11 bases map to TRBD2. The CDR3 spans 17 residues. V lost 0 bases to trimming and J lost 4 bases; unmatched junction nucleotides: 5. Looked up from germline, CDR1 is SGHRS and CDR2 is YFSETQ. The DNA of the CDR3 is TGCGCCAGCAGCTTGGGGGCCACTAGCGGGAGCACCGGGGAGCTGTTTTTT. Its translation is CASSLGATSGSTGELFF.

The table lists this clone with a few counts. The chain uses TRBV6-5 and TRBJ1-1, with a weak D call TRBD1 (5 bases). Trimming removed 1 base from V and 0 bases from J, with 9 bases in between. The germline gives CDR1 MNHEY, CDR2 SVGAGI. The CDR3 contains 15 residues. The CDR3 DNA sequence: TGTGCCAGCAGTTACTTAGGAGGGGTGAACACTGAAGCTTTCTTT. Its translation is CASSYLGGVNTEAFF.

The V call is TRBV29-1, the J call TRBJ1-3, with 7 bases fitting TRBD1. CDR1 is SQVTM and CDR2 is ANQGSEA in the germline V gene. V was pared by 6 bases and J by 2 bases, with 4 bases of the junction left unmatched. The CDR3 has 13 residues. CDR3 sequence: CSVLTGTGNTIYF. Here the CDR3 DNA reads TGCAGCGTCTTGACAGGGACTGGAAACACCATATATTTT. Variable domain in full (rest from reference TRBV29-1 and TRBJ1-3): SAVISQKPSRDICQRGTSLTIQCQVDSQVTMMFWYRQQPGQSLTLIATANQGSEATYESGFVIDKFPISRPNLTFSTLTVSNMSPEDSSIYLCSVLTGTGNTIYFGEGSWLTVV.

The chain links TRBV27 to TRBJ2-3, with TRBD2 matching over 14 bases. The CDR3 is 19 amino acids. Germline V lookup: CDR1 MNHEY, CDR2 SMNVEV (reference sequence). Unmatched junction bases numbered 12, after V lost 1 base and J lost 6 bases. The CDR3 sequence: CASSLFGTGTSGGRDTQYF. In DNA form, the CDR3 reads TGTGCCAGCAGTTTATTTGGCACAGGGACTAGCGGGGGTAGGGATACGCAGTATTTT.

This chain joins TRBV7-9 and TRBJ1-2; a weak D match, TRBD1 (5 bases). The V end lost 3 bases, the J end lost 7 bases, and 12 bases lay between the germline ends. This CDR3 is 13 amino acids long. Germline CDR1 and CDR2: SEHNR and FQNEAQ (reference sequence). The CDR3 here is CASSFNSGAGYTF. The DNA for the CDR3 is TGTGCCAGCAGCTTTAACTCTGGGGCTGGCTACACCTTC. The variable domain in full, with the rest retrieved from reference TRBV7-9 and TRBJ1-2, is DTGVSQNPRHKITKRGQNVTFRCDPISEHNRLYWYRQTLGQGPEFLTYFQNEAQLEKSRLLSDRFSAERPKGSFSTLEIQRTEQGDSAMYLCASSFNSGAGYTFGSGTRLTVV.

The J gene is TRBJ2-1, the V gene TRBV7-9, with TRBD2 matching over 14 bases. CDR1 SEHNR and CDR2 FQNEAQ come from the germline V gene (reference sequence). The CDR3 runs to 18 residues. V was pared by 2 bases and J by 4 bases, with 7 bases of the junction left unmatched. The CDR3 nucleotides are TGTGCCAGCAGCTTACCCCGGACTAGCGGGGGGCATTACAATGAGCAGTTCTTC. Translated: CASSLPRTSGGHYNEQFF.

This chain connects TRBV6-1 to TRBJ2-1; unclear D gene. Germline lookup yields CDR1 MNHNS and CDR2 SASEGT. The V and J ends lost 8 bases and 2 bases respectively, with 13 bases between them. The CDR3 has 14 amino acids. CDR3 amino acids: CASRTGSPYNEQFF. CDR3 bases: TGTGCCAGCCGCACCGGGTCCCCCTACAATGAGCAGTTCTTC.

In its sample, this clone was seen a few times. The V and J genes are TRBV9 and TRBJ1-4, with TRBD1 matching over 9 bases. This CDR3 comprises 14 residues. V gave up 0 bases and J gave up 11 bases; unmatched junction bases: 5. Germline V gene sequence: CDR1 SGDLS, CDR2 YYNGEE. The CDR3 DNA reads TGTGCCAGCAGCGTAGGGACAGGGGAAGAGAAACTGTTTTTT. Translation gives CASSVGTGEEKLFF.

The chain couples TRBV15 to TRBJ2-7; 8 bases line up with TRBD2. Germline CDR1 reads LNHNV; CDR2 reads YYDKDF (reference sequence). This CDR3 is 15 amino acids long. Trimming cost V 1 base and J 2 bases; bases outside gene matches: 4. The CDR3 DNA reads as TGTGCCACCAGCAGAGGCAGCGGGGGAACCTACGAGCAGTACTTC. Translating gives CATSRGSGGTYEQYF.

This chain joins TRBV27 and TRBJ1-2; 7 bases fit TRBD1. Trimming cost V 3 bases and J 6 bases; bases outside gene matches: 4. The CDR3 sequence is 13 residues long. Germline CDR1 reads MNHEY; CDR2 reads SMNVEV (reference sequence). DNA for the CDR3: TGTGCCAGCAGTTTTTCAGGGGGTAATGGCTACACCTTC. It specifies CASSFSGGNGYTF.

The chain recombines TRBV5-1 with TRBJ2-2; 7 positions agree with TRBD1. Looked up from germline, CDR1 is SGHRS and CDR2 is YFSETQ. This CDR3 has 15 amino acids. V trimming: 4 bases; J trimming: 1 base; junction bases outside the gene matches: 4. CDR3 nucleotides: TGCGCCAGCAGCGGAAACAGGGGGAACACCGGGGAGCTGTTTTTT. Translation: CASSGNRGNTGELFF.

V is TRBV25-1 and J is TRBJ1-4; weak D call: TRBD1 (6 bases). The ends were cut back, 8 bases at V and 5 bases at J, with 12 bases in the middle. Germline CDR1 is MGHDK and CDR2 is SYGVNS. The CDR3 is made up of 13 amino acids. The chain's CDR3 is CASEGRGNEKLFF. The CDR3 coding sequence is TGTGCCAGCGAGGGCAGGGGCAATGAAAAACTGTTTTTT.

The CDR3 protein is CASALVGGSTDTQYF. Here the CDR3 DNA reads TGTGCCAGCGCCCTGGTGGGGGGTTCCACAGATACGCAGTATTTT. J is TRBJ2-3 and V is TRBV6-5; D may be TRBD2 (6 bases). The length of the CDR3 is 15 residues. The germline V and J ends were trimmed by 8 bases and 2 bases, with 17 bases remaining between them. Germline V lookup: CDR1 MNHEY, CDR2 SVGAGI.

The genes are TRBV4-2 and TRBJ1-6; TRBD1 matches at 7 bases. Germline V CDR1 and CDR2: LGHNA, YNFKEQ. The CDR3 covers 17 residues. Losses at the gene ends were 1 base for V and 10 bases for J; bases not matched to a gene: 13. CDR3 in amino acids: CASSQVGAQGVESPLHF. CDR3 nucleotide sequence: TGTGCCAGCAGCCAAGTCGGGGCCCAGGGGGTGGAATCACCCCTCCACTTT.

This clone was detected once. The CDR3 bases are TGTGCCAGCTCCCAGGGGGCTATGAGGACTGAAGCTTTCTTT. Amino acids: CASSQGAMRTEAFF. The V and J genes are TRBV18 and TRBJ1-1; TRBD1 agrees at 8 bases. Germline V lookup: CDR1 KGHSH, CDR2 LQKENI. The CDR3 spans 14 residues. V lost 6 bases and J lost 5; bases outside the gene matches: 8.

The chain combines TRBV14 with TRBJ1-1; D is possibly TRBD1 (5 bases). CDR3 length: 15 residues. Germline CDR1 is SGHDN and CDR2 is FVKESK. The germline V and J ends were trimmed by 3 bases and 1 base, with 12 bases remaining between them. This CDR3 is CASSHPGHQNTEAFF. The CDR3 bases are TGTGCCAGCAGCCATCCCGGACATCAGAACACTGAAGCTTTCTTT.

CDR3 nucleotide sequence: TGTGCCAGTAGTACCTATTCGGGCCCCGGGAGAAACATTCAGTACTTC. Translation: CASSTYSGPGRNIQYF. The rearrangement uses TRBV19 and TRBJ2-4, with D maybe TRBD2 (6 bases). The germline V gene has CDR1 LNHDA and CDR2 SQIVND (reference sequence). This CDR3 is 16 amino acids long. Trimming pared 4 bases from V and 6 bases from J, leaving 19 bases between.

This sequence joins TRBV2 and TRBJ2-1, with D perhaps TRBD2 (5 bases). The V end lost 6 bases, the J end lost 5 bases, and 11 bases lay between the germline ends. Germline loops: CDR1 SNHLY, CDR2 FYNNEI. This CDR3 is built from 13 residues. The CDR3 DNA sequence: TGTGCCAGCAGCGGGCCGGGAAACAATGAGCAGTTCTTC. Its protein is CASSGPGNNEQFF.

This chain joins TRBV15 and TRBJ2-6; no clear D gene. The CDR3 totals 15 residues. V gave up 3 bases and J gave up 2 bases, with 8 bases separating them. Germline CDR1 LNHNV, CDR2 YYDKDF (reference sequence). CDR3 in DNA: TGTGCCACCAGCAGTGGCGAGGCTGGGGCCAACGTCCTGACTTTC. This translates into CATSSGEAGANVLTF.

The chain links TRBV12-5 to TRBJ2-1; D is perhaps TRBD2 (6 bases). Between the trimmed V and J ends, which lost 5 bases and 12 bases, there was a span of 23 bases. The CDR3 runs 15 residues. Germline CDR1 LGHNT, CDR2 FRNRAP. CDR3 nucleotide sequence: TGTGCTAGTGGTCCCGCGGTTGGCGGGACTTCCGGGCAGTTCTTC. Protein sequence: CASGPAVGGTSGQFF.

The V and J genes are TRBV6-5 and TRBJ2-7; 10 positions match TRBD2. The CDR3 runs 15 residues. Germline V gene sequence: CDR1 MNHEY, CDR2 SVGAGI. Germline trimming cut 6 bases from V and 0 bases from J; bases unmatched to any gene: 5. CDR3 in DNA: TGTGCCAGCAGGCCACTAGCGGGAAGCTCCTACGAGCAGTACGTC. Protein product: CASRPLAGSSYEQYV.

The rearrangement uses TRBV29-1 and TRBJ2-1, with TRBD2 identical over 16 bases. The J segment lost 6 bases and the V segment lost 6 bases, leaving 5 bases of the junction unmatched. The CDR3 extends over 15 amino acids. Germline CDR1 reads SQVTM; CDR2 reads ANQGSEA. In DNA, the CDR3 is TGCAGCGTCTCCGGGACTAGCGGGAGGGGCAATGAGCAGTTCTTC. Its protein product is CSVSGTSGRGNEQFF.

At least ten counts were recorded for this clone. The genes are TRBV7-3 and TRBJ1-6, with no clear D. Trimming shortened V by 3 bases and J by 6 bases, and 6 bases separated the two germline ends. Germline lookup yields CDR1 SGHTA and CDR2 FQGTGA. The CDR3 runs 13 residues. The CDR3 is CASSFSVNSPLHF. CDR3 nucleotide sequence: TGTGCCAGCAGCTTTTCGGTTAATTCACCCCTCCACTTT.

The V gene is TRBV28, the J gene TRBJ2-1; perhaps TRBD1 as D (6 bases). Trimming took 7 bases from V and 7 from J, leaving 26 bases between them. The germline gives CDR1 MDHEN, CDR2 SYDVKM. The CDR3 sequence is 17 residues long. The CDR3 DNA sequence: TGTGCCAGCACCAGGTCGGGGTCCAGGGGAAGATCGAATGAGCAGTTCTTC. Its translation is CASTRSGSRGRSNEQFF. The whole variable domain, filled in from reference TRBV28 and TRBJ2-1, reads DVKVTQSSRYLVKRTGEKVFLECVQDMDHENMFWYRQDPGLGLRLIYFSYDVKMKEKGDIPEGYSVSREKKERFSLILESASTNQTSMYLCASTRSGSRGRSNEQFFGPGTRLTVL.

The chain recombines TRBV6-5 with TRBJ2-5; TRBD2 aligns across 9 bases. Trimming cost V 5 bases and J 3 bases; bases outside gene matches: 1. Germline V gene data show CDR1 as MNHEY and CDR2 as SVGAGI. The length of the CDR3 is 13 residues. The CDR3 protein is CASSQREEETQYF. The CDR3 DNA reads TGTGCCAGCAGTCAGCGGGAGGAAGAGACCCAGTACTTC.

V is TRBV5-1 and J is TRBJ2-7; 9 nucleotides match TRBD1. V trimming: 4 bases; J trimming: 4 bases; junction bases outside the gene matches: 9. The CDR3 consists of 15 residues. Germline V gene lookup returns CDR1 SGHRS and CDR2 YFSETQ. The CDR3, as DNA: TGCGCCAGCAGCCTTACCGGACAGGGGAGTTACGAGCAGTACTTC. Translation: CASSLTGQGSYEQYF.